Presented here are 8 T cell receptor beta chains from one specimen sequenced in a study of blood T cell repertoires in COVID-19. The data were produced by immunoSEQ multiplex PCR, yet TCRdb's version contains in-frame clones alone and is incomplete. Of 200,000 or so clones listed, approximately 86% are singletons. The source material was peripheral blood. The receptors originated from a man in his sixties with acute or convalescent COVID-19.

This chain joins TRBV18 and TRBJ2-7; the match to TRBD1 covers 9 bases. Germline trimming cut 3 bases from V and 6 bases from J; bases unmatched to any gene: 9. CDR3 length equals 15 residues. The V gene's germline CDR1 is KGHSH and CDR2 LQKENI. CDR3 bases: TGTGCCAGCTCACCGGGACAGGGCAATCGGGGCGAGCAGTACTTC. Protein product: CASSPGQGNRGEQYF.

The chain recombines TRBV30 with TRBJ1-4, with D tentatively TRBD1 (6 bases). The ends were cut back, 4 bases at V and 7 bases at J, with 19 bases in the middle. Looked up from germline, CDR1 is GTSNPN and CDR2 is SVGIG (reference sequence). This CDR3 spans 15 amino acids. CDR3 coding DNA: TGTGCCTGGACCCCCGGGGGGGGCGTGGGTGAAAAACTGTTTTTT. Amino acids: CAWTPGGGVGEKLFF.

This chain connects TRBV18 to TRBJ1-3; TRBD1 is a possible D gene (5 bases). This CDR3 has 16 amino acids. Trimming removed 2 bases from V and 0 bases from J, with 11 bases in between. CDR1 and CDR2 from the germline V gene are KGHSH and LQKENI. The CDR3 loop is CASSPRQRFSGNTIYF. For the CDR3, the DNA is TGTGCCAGCTCACCAAGACAGCGCTTCTCTGGAAACACCATATATTTT.

This sequence joins TRBV7-6 and TRBJ2-7, with 10 nucleotides matching TRBD2. V dropped 1 base and J dropped 2; count of bases not matched to a gene: 11. In germline, CDR1 is SGHVS, CDR2 FNYEAQ. This CDR3 is 18 amino acids long. The CDR3 DNA reads TGTGCCAGCAGCTTAGTTCCGGGAATAGCGGGGGGCACCTACGAGCAGTACTTC. This codes for CASSLVPGIAGGTYEQYF.

The V call is TRBV29-1, the J call TRBJ2-6; 7 nucleotides align to TRBD2. Germline lookup yields CDR1 SQVTM and CDR2 ANQGSEA. The CDR3 loop spans 17 amino acids. The CDR3 here is CNHSGRGFGPGANVLTF. CDR3 nucleotide sequence: TGCAACCACTCGGGGCGGGGGTTTGGGCCTGGGGCCAACGTCCTGACTTTC.

V is TRBV6-5 and J is TRBJ1-6, with unresolved D. V lost 6 bases to trimming and J lost 7 bases, with 7 bases between them. The CDR3 is 12 amino acids. CDR1 MNHEY and CDR2 SVGAGI come from the germline V gene. The CDR3 reads CASSRGNSPLHF. In nucleotides, the CDR3 is TGTGCCAGCAGCCGAGGGAATTCACCCCTCCACTTT.

This chain joins TRBV28 and TRBJ1-1; TRBD1 matches at 12 bases. The CDR3 has 16 residues. V shed 6 bases, J shed 4 bases, and the junction held 9 bases outside the gene matches. CDR1 and CDR2 (germline): MDHEN, SYDVKM. The CDR3 DNA follows: TGTGCCAGCAGCCCGGGGGGGACAGGGGGCATCACTGAAGCTTTCTTT. Its protein product is CASSPGGTGGITEAFF.

This chain joins TRBV11-2 and TRBJ2-3, with 9 bases lining up with TRBD2. The CDR3 totals 16 residues. The germline gives CDR1 SGHAT, CDR2 FQNNGV. The junction had 6 bases not matched to a gene; V was cut back by 1 base and J by 4 bases. The CDR3 coding sequence is TGTGCCAGCAGCTTAGGACTAGCGGCAACGGCAGATACGCAGTATTTT. Its protein is CASSLGLAATADTQYF.